A single count supports the clone carrying this TCR beta chain. Data came from immunoSEQ multiplex PCR; TCRdb stores just in-frame clones and leaves some out. Here the sample spans over 110,000 clones, roughly 88% being singletons. This sample was included in a study of T cell responses to AZD1222 COVID-19 vaccine. This CDR3 region has 15 residues. The V end was cut by 0 bases, the J end by 0 bases, with 8 bases between. This receptor was taken from an adult who received the AZD1222 COVID-19 vaccine. V and J are TRBV23-1 and TRBJ2-5; D may be TRBD2 (5 bases). TRBV23-1 has ORF status, its function being uncertain. The sequencing used peripheral blood, collected 28 days after the second AZD1222 dose. The CDR3 loop is CASSQSREYQETQYF. Here the CDR3 DNA reads TGCGCCAGCAGTCAATCAAGGGAGTACCAAGAGACCCAGTACTTC.